These T cell receptor beta chains were read from a single sample in a study of T cells in localized non-small cell lung cancer. Sequenced by immunoSEQ multiplex PCR; TCRdb stores in-frame clones only, minus some. This repertoire shows 65,000 to 90,000 clones, less than 85% found once; its top ten account for 15% to 20%. This specimen was PBMCs, taken before any cancer treatment. All receptors derive from a man between 40 and 75 years old with stage II squamous cell lung carcinoma. Each CDR3 is given with its conserved first and last residue. Fields, in order: D gene, V gene, clone size, J gene, CDR3 protein, CDR3 DNA. The D gene is left open where the match is weak. Clone size appears in some rows only: once, few, many, or a class for an expanded clone.

TRBD1	TRBV7-6	NA	TRBJ2-6	CASSQGQGSGANVLTF	TGTGCCAGCAGCCAAGGACAGGGTTCTGGGGCCAACGTCCTGACTTTC
NA	TRBV5-6	NA	TRBJ1-2	CASSSGQGLRVGYTF	TGTGCCAGCAGCTCTGGGCAGGGGCTGAGGGTTGGCTACACCTTC
NA	TRBV27	NA	TRBJ2-1	CASSRTGEDEQFF	TGTGCCAGCAGTCGTACGGGGGAAGATGAGCAGTTCTTC
NA	TRBV28	NA	TRBJ2-7	CVSLQGISYEQYF	TGTGTCAGCCTCCAAGGAATCTCCTACGAGCAGTACTTC
TRBD1	TRBV2	NA	TRBJ1-1	CASLPTGVNTEAFF	TGTGCCAGCCTACCAACAGGGGTCAACACTGAAGCTTTCTTT
NA	TRBV4-2	NA	TRBJ2-7	CASSQDSTMAYEQYF	TGTGCCAGCAGCCAAGATTCTACCATGGCGTACGAGCAGTACTTC
TRBD2	TRBV7-9	NA	TRBJ2-1	CASTRTSGNNEQFF	TGTGCCAGCACCAGGACTAGCGGGAACAATGAGCAGTTCTTC
NA	TRBV27	NA	TRBJ1-1	CASSFAGLDEAFF	TGTGCCAGCAGTTTCGCAGGTTTAGATGAAGCTTTCTTT
NA	TRBV7-7	NA	TRBJ2-1	CASSRDLSSYNEQFF	TGTGCTAGCAGCCGGGACCTCAGCTCCTACAATGAGCAGTTCTTC
NA	TRBV12-5	NA	TRBJ1-1	CASGSQGDEAFF	TGTGCTAGTGGTTCGCAGGGTGATGAAGCTTTCTTT
TRBD2	TRBV5-6	NA	TRBJ2-7	CASSPPIRNRGGHYEQYF	TGTGCCAGCAGCCCCCCCATACGAAACCGGGGGGGCCACTACGAGCAGTACTTC
NA	TRBV5-6	NA	TRBJ2-2	CASSLGSLTNTGELFF	TGTGCCAGCAGCTTGGGCAGCTTAACGAACACCGGGGAGCTGTTTTTT
NA	TRBV10-3	NA	TRBJ2-7	CAISESGGTYEQYF	TGTGCCATCAGTGAGTCAGGAGGCACCTACGAGCAGTACTTC
NA	TRBV10-1	few	TRBJ2-2	CASSVVGELFF	TGCGCCAGCAGTGTGGTCGGGGAGCTGTTTTTT
NA	TRBV7-9	NA	TRBJ1-1	CASSLSANTEAFF	TGTGCCAGCAGCTTATCGGCGAACACTGAAGCTTTCTTT